The 23 T cell receptor beta chains given below trace back to one sample, sequenced in a study of T-cell reconstitution after alpha-beta-depleted transplantation in children. During its preparation, the TCRbeta library received unique molecular identifiers. TCRdb re-called the PCR reads with MiXCR, one entry per CDR3 protein. Of approximately 270,000 distinct CDR3 sequences in the sample, 9.9% were seen once. The sequences come from PBMCs from the stem cell graft donor, collected from the stem cell graft. The receptors here all came from a human donor who donated a stem cell graft to a child with SCID.

For the CDR3, the DNA is TGTGCCAGCAGCCGCCTTGACGGTAACTATGGCTACACCTTC. It is translated as CASSRLDGNYGYTF. The chain joins TRBV7-9 to TRBJ1-2; unclear D gene. This CDR3 contains 14 residues. Trimming removed 5 bases at V and 1 base at J, with 11 bases between. The germline V gene has CDR1 SEHNR and CDR2 FQNEAQ (reference sequence).

There are many counts of this clonotype. J is TRBJ2-1 and V is TRBV7-3; 11 bases fit TRBD2. J gave up 12 bases and V 3 bases, and 10 bases lay outside the gene matches. Germline values: CDR1 SGHTA, CDR2 FQGTGA. The CDR3 spans 15 residues. The DNA of the CDR3 is TGTGCCAGCAGCTTGGGCACTAGCGGGGGATCGACGCAGTTCTTC. Its protein product is CASSLGTSGGSTQFF.

This chain connects TRBV11-2 to TRBJ2-1, with 13 bases lining up with TRBD2. In germline, CDR1 is SGHAT, CDR2 FQNNGV. The V and J ends lost 5 bases and 1 base, in that order; junction bases with no gene match: 14. This CDR3 comprises 20 residues. CDR3: CASSIEGGTSGVGSYNEQFF. The CDR3 DNA reads as TGTGCCAGCAGCATTGAAGGGGGGACTAGCGGGGTGGGTTCCTACAATGAGCAGTTCTTC.

Only a few counts were recorded for this clonotype. The genes are TRBV5-6 and TRBJ1-6; 7 bases agree with TRBD1. Trimming removed 4 bases from V and 0 bases from J; junction bases left unmatched: 7. The CDR3 contains 17 residues. Germline V gene data show CDR1 as SGHDT and CDR2 as YYEEEE. This chain's CDR3 is CASSAGQKSSYNSPLHF. CDR3 DNA sequence: TGTGCCAGCAGCGCGGGACAGAAAAGCTCCTATAATTCACCCCTCCACTTT.

The genes are TRBV18 and TRBJ2-7; D gene ambiguous. This CDR3 has 14 residues. CDR1 KGHSH and CDR2 LQKENI come from the germline V gene. The germline V and J ends were trimmed by 0 bases and 7 bases, with 13 bases remaining between them. The CDR3 DNA sequence: TGTGCCAGCTCACCACCCGGACCCCCCGGTGAGCAGTACTTC. As protein: CASSPPGPPGEQYF.

J is TRBJ2-3 and V is TRBV5-1; 7 nucleotides match TRBD2. The ends lost 2 bases at V and 4 bases at J; junction bases unmatched: 10. Germline loops: CDR1 SGHRS, CDR2 YFSETQ. This CDR3 has 16 residues. The CDR3 bases are TGCGCCAGCAGCTTCCTAACCGGACTAGTGGCAGATACGCAGTATTTT. Amino acids: CASSFLTGLVADTQYF.

The chain combines TRBV14 with TRBJ2-5; D may correspond to TRBD1 or TRBD2 (5 bases each). This CDR3 comprises 14 residues. The germline gives CDR1 SGHDN, CDR2 FVKESK. V was trimmed by 1 base and J by 5 bases, leaving 11 bases between them. The CDR3 loop reads CASSQVGGMETQYF. CDR3 DNA: TGTGCCAGCAGCCAAGTTGGGGGTATGGAGACCCAGTACTTC.

Comment on this clonotype: This may be a read error, as it is one base from a much larger clone. The chain employs TRBV24-1 and TRBJ2-1; D call uncertain. Trimming cost V 4 bases and J 6 bases, with 9 bases left between them. The CDR3 contains 13 residues. Germline V gives CDR1 KGHDR, CDR2 SFDVKD. The CDR3 spells CATSDTFANEQFF. The CDR3 nucleotides are TGTGCCACCAGTGACACCTTTGCCAATGAGCAGTTCTTC.

This clonotype was observed many times. The chain's CDR3 is CASRPGTAYEQYF. For the CDR3, the DNA is TGTGCCAGCAGACCCGGGACAGCCTACGAGCAGTACTTC. This chain joins TRBV25-1 and TRBJ2-7, with 7 bases matching TRBD1. In germline, CDR1 is MGHDK, CDR2 SYGVNS. The J segment lost 2 bases and the V segment lost 6 bases, leaving 4 bases of the junction unmatched. This CDR3 comprises 13 residues.

Many counts were recorded for this clonotype. The chain combines TRBV3-1 with TRBJ2-1; TRBD1 agrees at 12 bases. CDR3 length equals 15 residues. The ends lost 3 bases at V and 4 bases at J; junction bases unmatched: 1. Looked up from germline, CDR1 is LGHDT and CDR2 is YNNKEL (reference sequence). This CDR3 reads CASSQGQGAYNEQFF. Written as DNA, the CDR3 is TGTGCCAGCAGCCAGGGACAGGGGGCTTACAATGAGCAGTTCTTC.

Many counts were recorded for this clonotype. The chain recombines TRBV7-9 with TRBJ1-1, with TRBD1 as a possible D gene (5 bases). This CDR3 is 14 amino acids long. Germline loops: CDR1 SEHNR, CDR2 FQNEAQ (reference sequence). The V end was cut by 4 bases, the J end by 5 bases, with 14 bases between. The DNA for the CDR3 is TGTGCCAGCAGCTATGGTGAGGGGAGGACTGAAGCTTTCTTT. The encoded protein is CASSYGEGRTEAFF.

This clonotype was seen only a few times. The chain couples TRBV20-1 to TRBJ1-1; maybe TRBD1 (5 bases). CDR3 size: 14 residues. V was clipped by 0 bases and J by 1 base, with 9 bases between them. From germline, CDR1 is DFQATT and CDR2 SNEGSKA (reference sequence). The CDR3 nucleotides read TGCAGTGCTAGAGATTCGACAGCGAACACTGAAGCTTTCTTT. Its protein product is CSARDSTANTEAFF.

This clonotype was seen a few times. The chain joins TRBV6-6 to TRBJ1-1, with D hard to call. The germline V and J ends were trimmed by 0 bases and 8 bases, with 4 bases remaining between them. Germline loops: CDR1 MNHNY, CDR2 SVGAGI (reference sequence). The CDR3 length is 11 residues. The CDR3 protein is CASSYSLEAFF. CDR3 DNA: TGTGCCAGCAGTTACTCTTTAGAAGCTTTCTTT.

The sample holds a few counts of this clonotype. The J gene is TRBJ2-1, the V gene TRBV20-1; D possibly matches TRBD1 or TRBD2 (5 bases each). CDR3 length equals 15 residues. Germline V gives CDR1 DFQATT, CDR2 SNEGSKA (reference sequence). Trimming shortened V by 7 bases and J by 1 base, and 17 bases separated the two germline ends. The CDR3, as DNA: TGCAGTGTTCTTACGGGGCAGTCTTCCTACAATGAGCAGTTCTTC. It is translated as CSVLTGQSSYNEQFF.

This chain uses TRBV20-1 with TRBJ2-1, with 8 nucleotides matching TRBD1. After removal of 3 bases from V and 7 bases from J, the junction contained 5 bases not matched to a gene. This CDR3 contains 13 residues. Germline-derived CDR1 and CDR2 are DFQATT and SNEGSKA (reference sequence). The CDR3 sequence is CSASQGARNEQFF. CDR3 bases: TGCAGTGCTAGCCAGGGGGCAAGGAATGAGCAGTTCTTC.

The rearrangement links TRBV12-3 or TRBV12-4 to TRBJ2-3, with no clear D. The V end was cut by 1 base, the J end by 2 bases, with 13 bases between. This CDR3 is 16 amino acids long. This chain's CDR3 is CASSLVLQQITDTQYF. For the CDR3, the DNA is TGTGCCAGCAGTTTAGTATTACAACAAATCACAGATACGCAGTATTTT.

The chain uses TRBV27 and TRBJ2-7; the D call may be TRBD1 or TRBD2 (5 bases each). CDR3 length: 13 amino acids. Trimming left V 5 bases short and J 2 bases short, with 10 bases between. Germline lookup yields CDR1 MNHEY and CDR2 SMNVEV (reference sequence). The CDR3 loop reads CASSEGPTYEQYF. As DNA, the CDR3 is TGTGCCAGCAGTGAGGGACCAACCTACGAGCAGTACTTC.

The V and J genes are TRBV14 and TRBJ2-7, with D possibly TRBD1 on 6 matching bases. Germline CDR1 is SGHDN and CDR2 is FVKESK. CDR3 size: 13 residues. V gave up 2 bases and J gave up 5 bases, with 10 bases separating them. The CDR3 region is CASSQLNRDEQYF. Written as DNA, the CDR3 is TGTGCCAGCAGCCAACTCAACAGGGACGAGCAGTACTTC.

This clonotype has more than one count but fewer than ten. This chain uses TRBV27 with TRBJ2-7, with 10 bases matching TRBD1. This CDR3 spans 15 amino acids. Germline CDR1 is MNHEY and CDR2 is SMNVEV (reference sequence). V lost 9 bases to trimming and J lost 2 bases; unmatched junction nucleotides: 10. The CDR3 coding sequence is TGTGCCAGTCGAATGGGACAGGGGTTAACCTACGAGCAGTACTTC. Its translation: CASRMGQGLTYEQYF.

The rearrangement links TRBV7-6 to TRBJ2-7; maybe TRBD1 (6 bases). This CDR3 has 16 residues. From germline, CDR1 is SGHVS and CDR2 FNYEAQ. V gave up 5 bases and J gave up 5 bases, with 22 bases separating them. This CDR3 is CASSPDGRGGTHEQYF. The DNA for the CDR3 is TGTGCCAGCAGCCCGGATGGACGTGGGGGCACCCACGAGCAGTACTTC.

The chain couples TRBV5-6 to TRBJ2-7; D is uncertain. Germline CDR1 SGHDT, CDR2 YYEEEE. The germline V and J ends were trimmed by 2 bases and 5 bases, with 26 bases remaining between them. This CDR3 spans 18 amino acids. The DNA for the CDR3 is TGTGCCAGCAGCTTCCAGAGTGCCTGGGGAAAAGGGCACCACGAGCAGTACTTC. Translated, it gives CASSFQSAWGKGHHEQYF.

The chain has TRBV12-3 or TRBV12-4 and TRBJ2-7; D is perhaps TRBD1 (7 bases). This CDR3 is built from 14 residues. Deletions cut 4 bases from V and 6 bases from J, with 16 bases between. The CDR3 loop reads CASSSYRGGPEQYF. The CDR3 DNA reads TGTGCCAGCAGTTCGTACAGGGGAGGTCCCGAGCAGTACTTC.

This clonotype was counted between two and nine times. The CDR3 here is CSVDVSGANVLTF. DNA for the CDR3: TGCAGCGTTGATGTCTCTGGGGCCAACGTCCTGACTTTC. The chain is built from TRBV29-1 and TRBJ2-6; D call uncertain. Trimming removed 3 bases from V and 0 bases from J, with 3 bases in between. This CDR3 spans 13 amino acids. Germline CDR1 and CDR2: SQVTM and ANQGSEA.